This TCR beta chain was recovered during a study of beta chain features in type 1 diabetes. Study-level information: Healthy donors, compared against patients, showed similar age, gender and cell yields.

Points from the study as a whole: In cDNA sequencing, cells with high TCR expression could be over-represented. Type 1 diabetes patients had fewer VDJ junction insertions and more deletions. Shortening of TCRB CDR3s, moderate but significant, appeared in all four CD4+ subsets of Type 1 diabetes patients. Equally in patients and controls, shorter templates might have been favored by PCR.

Investigators reverse transcribed all isolated RNA, so they sequenced expressed TCRB transcripts. Method: immunoSEQ multiplex PCR; TCRdb's copy keeps in-frame clones and lacks some. The sample records hundreds of thousands of clones, 13% being singletons. The CDR3 is 17 residues long. Germline loops: CDR1 SGHNT, CDR2 YYREEE (reference sequence). The V end was cut by 0 bases, the J end by 1 base, with 15 bases between. This clone occurred a few times. Antigen unknown. The sequenced sample was naive CD4+ T cells from blood. J is TRBJ2-3 and V is TRBV5-4; D unclear. The clonotype originates from a man between 18 and 35 years old with type 1 diabetes. CDR3 in amino acids: CASSLVRLSDRTDTQYF. CDR3 bases: TGTGCCAGCAGCTTGGTTCGGCTAAGCGATCGCACAGATACGCAGTATTTT.